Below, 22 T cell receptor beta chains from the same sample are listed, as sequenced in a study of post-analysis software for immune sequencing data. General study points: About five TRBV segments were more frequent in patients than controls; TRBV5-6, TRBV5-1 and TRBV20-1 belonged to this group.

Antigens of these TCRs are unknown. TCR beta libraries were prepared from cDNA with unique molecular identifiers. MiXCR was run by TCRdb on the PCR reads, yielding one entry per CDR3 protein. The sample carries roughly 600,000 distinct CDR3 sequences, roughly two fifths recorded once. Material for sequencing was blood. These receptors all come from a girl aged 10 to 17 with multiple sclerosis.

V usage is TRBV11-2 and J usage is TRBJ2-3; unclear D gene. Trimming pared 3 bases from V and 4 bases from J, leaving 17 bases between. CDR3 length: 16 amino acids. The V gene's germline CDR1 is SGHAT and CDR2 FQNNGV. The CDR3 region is CASSFSGARSSDTQYF. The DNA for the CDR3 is TGTGCCAGCAGCTTTAGTGGCGCTAGAAGCTCAGATACGCAGTATTTT. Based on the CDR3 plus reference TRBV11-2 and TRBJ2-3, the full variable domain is EAGVAQSPRYKIIEKRQSVAFWCNPISGHATLYWYQQILGQGPKLLIQFQNNGVVDDSQLPKDRFSAERLKGVDSTLKIQPAKLEDSAVYLCASSFSGARSSDTQYFGPGTRLTVL.

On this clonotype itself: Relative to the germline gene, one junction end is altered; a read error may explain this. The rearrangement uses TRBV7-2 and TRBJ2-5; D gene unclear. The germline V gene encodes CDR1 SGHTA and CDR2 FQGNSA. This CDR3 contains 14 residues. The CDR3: CACSLNRDQETQYF. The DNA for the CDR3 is TGTGCCTGCAGCTTAAACCGGGACCAAGAGACCCAGTACTTC.

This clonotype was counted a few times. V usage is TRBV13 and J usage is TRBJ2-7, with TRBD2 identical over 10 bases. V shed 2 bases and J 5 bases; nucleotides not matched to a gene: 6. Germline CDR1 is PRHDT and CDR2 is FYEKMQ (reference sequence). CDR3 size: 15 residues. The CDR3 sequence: CASSLRRLAGDEQYF. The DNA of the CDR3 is TGTGCCAGCAGCTTAAGACGTCTAGCGGGAGACGAGCAGTACTTC.

CDR3 DNA sequence: TGTGCCAGCAGCTTCGGGAGGCATGAGCAGTTCTTC. This encodes CASSFGRHEQFF. V is TRBV5-6 and J is TRBJ2-1, with 7 bases matching TRBD2. CDR3 length: 12 residues. Germline trimming cut 2 bases from V and 8 bases from J; bases unmatched to any gene: 1. Germline values: CDR1 SGHDT, CDR2 YYEEEE.

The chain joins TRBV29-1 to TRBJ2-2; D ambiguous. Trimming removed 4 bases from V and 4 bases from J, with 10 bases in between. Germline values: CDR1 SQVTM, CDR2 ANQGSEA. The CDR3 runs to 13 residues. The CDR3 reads CSVVQFSTGELFF. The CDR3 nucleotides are TGCAGCGTTGTACAGTTCAGCACCGGGGAGCTGTTTTTT.

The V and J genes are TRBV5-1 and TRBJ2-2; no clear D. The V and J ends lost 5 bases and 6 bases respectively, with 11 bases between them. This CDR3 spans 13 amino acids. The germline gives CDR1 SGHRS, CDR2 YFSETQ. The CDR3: CASRIPGSGELFF. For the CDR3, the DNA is TGCGCCAGCAGAATCCCCGGTTCCGGGGAGCTGTTTTTT.

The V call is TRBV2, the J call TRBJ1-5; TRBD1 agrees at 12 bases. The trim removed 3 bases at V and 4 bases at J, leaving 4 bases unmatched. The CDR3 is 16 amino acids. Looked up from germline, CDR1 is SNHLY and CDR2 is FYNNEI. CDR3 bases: TGTGCCAGCAGTGAGGGGGACAGGGGGCTAAATCAGCCCCAGCATTTT. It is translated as CASSEGDRGLNQPQHF.

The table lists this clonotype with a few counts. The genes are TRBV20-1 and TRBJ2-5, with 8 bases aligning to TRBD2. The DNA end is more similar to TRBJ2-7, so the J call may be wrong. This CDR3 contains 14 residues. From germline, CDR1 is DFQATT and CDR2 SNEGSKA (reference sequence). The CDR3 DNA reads TGCAGTGCGAGTGGGGCGGGAGGTTTAGACGAGCAGTACTTC. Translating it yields CSASGAGGLDEQYF.

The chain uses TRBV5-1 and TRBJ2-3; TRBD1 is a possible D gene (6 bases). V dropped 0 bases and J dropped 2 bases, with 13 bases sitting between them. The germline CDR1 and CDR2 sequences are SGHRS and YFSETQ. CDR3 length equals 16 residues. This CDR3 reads CASSLGAGASTDTQYF. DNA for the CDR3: TGCGCCAGCAGCTTGGGAGCAGGGGCTTCCACAGATACGCAGTATTTT.

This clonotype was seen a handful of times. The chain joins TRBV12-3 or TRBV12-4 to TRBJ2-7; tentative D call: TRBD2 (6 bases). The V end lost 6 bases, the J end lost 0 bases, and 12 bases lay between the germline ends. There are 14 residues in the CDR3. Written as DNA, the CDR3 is TGTGCCAGCAGCCCTACTAGCTCCTCCTACGAGCAGTACTTC. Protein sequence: CASSPTSSSYEQYF.

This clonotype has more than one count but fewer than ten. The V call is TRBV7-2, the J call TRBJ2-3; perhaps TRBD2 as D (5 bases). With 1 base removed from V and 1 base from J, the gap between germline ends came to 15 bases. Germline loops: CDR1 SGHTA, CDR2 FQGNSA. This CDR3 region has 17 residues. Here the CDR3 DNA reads TGTGCCAGCAGCTTAGGGGCACTAGTTATCGGCACAGATACGCAGTATTTT. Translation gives CASSLGALVIGTDTQYF.

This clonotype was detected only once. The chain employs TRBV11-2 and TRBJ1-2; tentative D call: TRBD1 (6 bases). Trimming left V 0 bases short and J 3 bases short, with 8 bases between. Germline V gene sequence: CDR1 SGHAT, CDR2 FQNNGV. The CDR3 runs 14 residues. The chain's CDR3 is CASSLDRTDYGYTF. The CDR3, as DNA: TGTGCCAGCAGCTTAGATAGGACAGACTATGGCTACACCTTC.

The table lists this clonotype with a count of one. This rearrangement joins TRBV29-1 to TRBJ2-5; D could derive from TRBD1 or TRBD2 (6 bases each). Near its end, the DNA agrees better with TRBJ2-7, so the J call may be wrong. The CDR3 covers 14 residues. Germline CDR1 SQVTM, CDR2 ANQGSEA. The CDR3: CSVEDLGGGYEQYF. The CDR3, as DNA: TGCAGCGTTGAAGATCTTGGAGGGGGCTACGAGCAGTACTTC.

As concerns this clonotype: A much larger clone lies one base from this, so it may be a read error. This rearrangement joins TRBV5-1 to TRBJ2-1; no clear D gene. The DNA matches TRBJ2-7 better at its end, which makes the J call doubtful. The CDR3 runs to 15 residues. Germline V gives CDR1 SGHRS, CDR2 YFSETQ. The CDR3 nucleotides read TGCGCCAGCAGCTTGGAAGGAGACCGCTCCTACGAGCAGTACTTC. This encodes CASSLEGDRSYEQYF.

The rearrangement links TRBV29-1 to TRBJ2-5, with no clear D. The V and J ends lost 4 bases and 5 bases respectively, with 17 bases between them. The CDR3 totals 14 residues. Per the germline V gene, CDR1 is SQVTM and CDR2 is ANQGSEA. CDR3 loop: CSVAIPPMEETQYF. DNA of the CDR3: TGCAGCGTTGCCATCCCTCCAATGGAGGAGACCCAGTACTTC.

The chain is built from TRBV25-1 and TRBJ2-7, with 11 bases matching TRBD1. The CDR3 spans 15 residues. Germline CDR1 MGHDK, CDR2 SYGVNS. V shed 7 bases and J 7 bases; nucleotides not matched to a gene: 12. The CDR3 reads CASKPLRTGGNEQYF. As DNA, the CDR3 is TGTGCCAGCAAACCCCTTAGGACAGGGGGCAATGAGCAGTACTTC.

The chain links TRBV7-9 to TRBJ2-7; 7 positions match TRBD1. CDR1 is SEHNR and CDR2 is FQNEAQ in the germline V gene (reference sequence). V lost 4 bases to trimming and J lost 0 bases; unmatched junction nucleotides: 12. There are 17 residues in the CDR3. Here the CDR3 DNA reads TGTGCCAGCAGCTCCCGGGACAGACGAGGAAGCTCCTACGAGCAGTACTTC. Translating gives CASSSRDRRGSSYEQYF.

The CDR3 nucleotides read TGTGCCAGCAGTTACTGGTTTCTAGCGGGAGACACAGATACGCAGTATTTT. Protein: CASSYWFLAGDTDTQYF. The chain joins TRBV6-6 to TRBJ2-3; TRBD2 matches at 10 bases. CDR1 and CDR2 (germline): MNHNY, SVGAGI (reference sequence). Trimming cost V 1 base and J 2 bases; bases outside gene matches: 6. The CDR3 consists of 17 residues.

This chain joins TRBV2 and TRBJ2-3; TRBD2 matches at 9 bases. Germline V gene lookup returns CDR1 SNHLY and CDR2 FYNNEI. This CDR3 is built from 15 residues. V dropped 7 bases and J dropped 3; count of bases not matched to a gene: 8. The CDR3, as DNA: TGTGCCAGCACTCCGCGACTAGCGGAGACAGATACGCAGTATTTT. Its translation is CASTPRLAETDTQYF.

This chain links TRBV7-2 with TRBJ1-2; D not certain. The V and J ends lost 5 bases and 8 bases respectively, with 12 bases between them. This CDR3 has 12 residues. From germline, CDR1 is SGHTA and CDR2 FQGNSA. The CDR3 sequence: CASSPPGDGYTF. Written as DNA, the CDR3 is TGTGCCAGCAGCCCTCCTGGAGACGGCTACACCTTC. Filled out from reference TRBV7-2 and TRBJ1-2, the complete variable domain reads GAGVSQSPSNKVTEKGKDVELRCDPISGHTALYWYRQSLGQGLEFLIYFQGNSAPDKSGLPSDRFSAERTGGSVSTLTIQRTQQEDSAVYLCASSPPGDGYTFGSGTRLTVV.

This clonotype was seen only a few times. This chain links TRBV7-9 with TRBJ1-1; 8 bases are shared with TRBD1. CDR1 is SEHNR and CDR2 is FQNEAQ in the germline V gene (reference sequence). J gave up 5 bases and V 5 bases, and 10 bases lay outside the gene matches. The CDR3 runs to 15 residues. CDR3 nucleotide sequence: TGTGCCAGCAGCCCCCGGGGACAGGAGGGGACTGAAGCTTTCTTT. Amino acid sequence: CASSPRGQEGTEAFF.

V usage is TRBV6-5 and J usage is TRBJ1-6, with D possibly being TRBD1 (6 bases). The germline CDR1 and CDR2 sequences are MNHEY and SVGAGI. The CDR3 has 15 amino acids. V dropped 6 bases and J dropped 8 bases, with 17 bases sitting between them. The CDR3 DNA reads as TGTGCCAGCAGGGGATCGGGGGGGCGTGATTCACCCCTCCACTTT. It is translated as CASRGSGGRDSPLHF.